This T cell receptor beta chain was recovered during a study of neurological immune-mediated disorders. As for the study in general: Among the roughly 35 patients with multiple sclerosis, roughly 31 were relapsing-remitting, while 3 were secondary progressive. Study observations and caveats: Phylogenetic grouping put 18 of 34 multiple sclerosis patients' repertoires into one related-CDR3 cluster, a possible signature.

J lost 6 bases, V lost 6 bases, and 7 bases had no gene match. The CDR3 consists of 13 residues. The germline V gene encodes CDR1 MDHEN and CDR2 SYDVKM. Each CDR3 protein gets one entry after TCRdb re-called the 5' RACE reads with MiXCR. The data hold about 40,000 distinct CDR3 sequences, with over 2% observed a single time. The study built unsorted libraries from 2 million PBMCs kept at -80 C. This clonotype appeared many times. Its antigen is unknown. The sequenced sample was PBMCs. This TCR came from a man aged 45 to 65 with multiple sclerosis. The chain combines TRBV28 with TRBJ2-7; 8 bases are shared with TRBD1. This CDR3 is CASRLDRAGEQYF. In DNA, the CDR3 is TGTGCCAGCAGACTGGACAGGGCGGGCGAGCAGTACTTC.